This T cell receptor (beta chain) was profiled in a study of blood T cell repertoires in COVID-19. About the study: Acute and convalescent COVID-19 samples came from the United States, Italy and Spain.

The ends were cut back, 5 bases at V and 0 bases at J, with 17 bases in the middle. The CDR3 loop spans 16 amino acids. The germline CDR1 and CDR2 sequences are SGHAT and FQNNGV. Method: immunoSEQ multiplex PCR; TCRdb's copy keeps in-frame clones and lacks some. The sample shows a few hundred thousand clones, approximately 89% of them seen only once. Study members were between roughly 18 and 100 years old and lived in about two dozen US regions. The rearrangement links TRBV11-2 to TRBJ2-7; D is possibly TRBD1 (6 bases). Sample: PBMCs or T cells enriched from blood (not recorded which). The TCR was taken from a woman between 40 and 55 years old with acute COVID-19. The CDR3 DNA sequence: TGTGCCAGCAGCCCGATATCAGGGGCTAGCTCCTACGAGCAGTACTTC. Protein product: CASSPISGASSYEQYF.